This T cell receptor (beta chain) was recorded in a study of healthy donors' naive CD4 and CD8 T cells. TCR libraries were built from 500 to 550 ng of total RNA by linear amplification. TCRdb independently ran MiXCR on the reads; one entry per CDR3 protein. The sample shows 180,000 or so distinct CDR3 sequences, 65% to 75% of them seen only once. Points from the study as a whole: Homeostatic proliferation of naive T cells was not examined as a bias source. A reported CD4+/CD8+ bias affected most V and J genes in naive cells.

About this clonotype itself: What it recognizes is unknown.

From germline, CDR1 is MNHEY and CDR2 SVGEGT. This CDR3 region has 12 residues. Trimming pared 2 bases from V and 12 bases from J, leaving 11 bases between. Sequencing was performed on naive CD4+ and CD8+ T cells sorted from blood, pooled from several donors. This receptor was taken from a pool of human donors in good health; the sample pools cells from several healthy donors. The chain employs TRBV6-2 or TRBV6-3 and TRBJ2-4; possible D gene TRBD1, 5 bases. CDR3: CASSYGPGRQYF. The CDR3 DNA reads as TGTGCCAGCAGTTACGGGCCAGGGCGTCAGTACTTC.